Listed below are T cell receptor beta chains from one sample, sequenced in a study of CD4 T cells in relation to SARS-CoV-2 and coronaviruses. Their antigens are not known. The assay was immunoSEQ multiplex PCR, and TCRdb's table has in-frame clones only and misses some. The sample includes approximately 18,000 clones, around 80% of them seen just once. The sequencing input was CD4+ T cells from PBMCs, cultured in vitro. The receptor source for this set is a human donor in good health. Each CDR3 is given with its conserved first and last residue.

V	J	CDR3
TRBV4-3	TRBJ1-2	CASSQTMRTDRGYTF
TRBV4-3	TRBJ2-1	CASSRDGESYNEQFF
TRBV6-2/TRBV6-3	TRBJ2-2	CASSFGQPRSTGELFF
TRBV5-1	TRBJ2-6	CASSLEPDRPSGANVLTF
TRBV4-3	TRBJ1-6	CASSQDTGQRINSPLHF
TRBV9	TRBJ1-4	CASSASGGGRQSLFF
TRBV13	TRBJ1-1	CASSTFRMKAEAFF
TRBV7-8	TRBJ2-3	CASSFPSGQTKSTDTQYF
TRBV6-1	TRBJ2-7	CASSEAGAGTSEQYF
TRBV5-6	TRBJ2-3	CASSLASLAGTDTQYF
TRBV6-2/TRBV6-3	TRBJ1-5	CASSPSESNQPQHF
TRBV6-6	TRBJ2-5	CASSQAQQETQYF
TRBV5-1	TRBJ2-7	CASSWTADSYEQYF
TRBV4-3	TRBJ1-1	CASSQVSEGNTEAFF
TRBV2	TRBJ2-3	CASSDLDTQYF
TRBV30	TRBJ1-5	CAWASEGDQPQHF
TRBV5-4	TRBJ1-1	CASNQFGGTEAFF
TRBV18	TRBJ2-7	CASSSGGGGTYEQYF
TRBV5-1	TRBJ2-2	CASSSGQATGELFF
TRBV9	TRBJ2-7	CASSVASGTSPYEQYF
TRBV5-4	TRBJ2-2	CASSPQGVFRSAGELFF
TRBV4-3	TRBJ2-7	CASSQGSSYEQYF
TRBV25-1	TRBJ2-2	CASSGNSGTGELFF
TRBV7-9	TRBJ1-2	CASSGATGGYGYTF
TRBV7-3	TRBJ2-1	CASSSSGTSGRYNEQFF
TRBV19	TRBJ1-5	CASSTRGHSNQPQHF
TRBV5-1	TRBJ2-2	CASSAGTPNTGELFF
TRBV9	TRBJ2-5	CASSLGLAGGLQQETQYF
TRBV11-2	TRBJ2-1	CASRVYGDGSPNNEQFF
TRBV6-4	TRBJ2-3	CASSDSGDTQYF
TRBV5-5	TRBJ2-1	CASSVTPDNEQFF
TRBV1	TRBJ2-1	CTSSQVPGANEQFF
TRBV7-2	TRBJ1-4	CASSFAGDEKLFF
TRBV4-1	TRBJ1-1	CASSHLPGQGALTEAFF
TRBV19	TRBJ1-5	CASSIYFGGGRNQPQHF
TRBV11-2	TRBJ1-5	CASSFTSNQPQHF
TRBV19	TRBJ1-4	CASSIARMTVGNEKLFF
TRBV2	TRBJ2-3	CASSVLAGTDTQYF
TRBV6-5	TRBJ2-7	CASSISGVSSYEQYF
TRBV5-5	TRBJ1-2	CASSFLAGGIYTF
TRBV7-2	TRBJ2-3	CASSPPGADTQYF
TRBV7-8	TRBJ2-2	CASSLEGTSGTGELFF
TRBV9	TRBJ2-7	CASSVGSGASYEQYF
TRBV7-2	TRBJ1-1	CASSKAGGQGTGVSTEAFF
TRBV3-1/TRBV3-2	TRBJ2-2	CASSSRTSGRGELFF
TRBV3-1/TRBV3-2	TRBJ1-2	CASSQVSRQAGYTF
TRBV7-6	TRBJ1-5	CASSAGQGGNQPQHF
TRBV9	TRBJ2-3	CASSVSGSRTDTQYF
TRBV10-3	TRBJ2-5	CAISGTGETQYF
TRBV7-6	TRBJ2-7	CASSPGGGAWEQYF
TRBV2	TRBJ2-7	CASVRTSLSEQYF
TRBV7-8	TRBJ1-1	CASSFTWGIRGTEAFF
TRBV2	TRBJ2-1	CASSEAGLSYNEQFF
TRBV4-3	TRBJ2-7	CASSGRAFDYEQYF
TRBV10-3	TRBJ2-5	CAISESEAAPRQTQYF
TRBV5-6	TRBJ2-1	CASSNLAGGSDEQFF
TRBV5-1	TRBJ2-1	CASSDQGGSYNEQFF